The 31 T cell receptor beta chains given below trace back to one sample, sequenced in a study of blood T cells in healthy people across ages. A sample-barcoded 5' primer and a J-beta primer mix were used in a second PCR of about 6 to 11 cycles. TCRdb processed the 5' RACE reads anew with MiXCR; each CDR3 protein has one entry. Of fewer than 950,000 distinct CDR3 sequences listed, about 36% were seen once; the top ten hold under 15%. Input material: blood. These receptor sequences come from a man aged 18 to 30 in good health.

The chain combines TRBV2 with TRBJ2-3; D unresolved. The CDR3 consists of 13 residues. Germline CDR1 is SNHLY and CDR2 is FYNNEI. V gave up 8 bases and J gave up 5 bases, with 14 bases separating them. The chain's CDR3 is CASGRSPRDTQYF. The CDR3 coding sequence is TGTGCCAGCGGGCGGTCCCCGCGAGATACGCAGTATTTT.

This clonotype has only a few counts. V usage is TRBV18 and J usage is TRBJ2-5; perhaps TRBD2 as D (6 bases). Looked up from germline, CDR1 is KGHSH and CDR2 is LQKENI. This CDR3 is 14 amino acids long. The V end lost 0 bases, the J end lost 5 bases, and 10 bases lay between the germline ends. DNA of the CDR3: TGTGCCAGCTCACCACCCTCTAGCGCGGAGACCCAGTACTTC. Its translation: CASSPPSSAETQYF.

Turning to this clonotype: A much larger clone lies one base from this, so it may be a read error. The rearrangement uses TRBV19 and TRBJ1-2; D perhaps matches TRBD1 (6 bases). CDR1 is LNHDA and CDR2 is SQIVND in the germline V gene (reference sequence). Deletions cut 8 bases from V and 5 bases from J, with 18 bases between. This CDR3 is built from 14 residues. The chain's CDR3 is CASRPTETGYGYTF. The CDR3 bases are TGTGCCAGTCGCCCGACCGAGACAGGATATGGCTACACCTTC.

About this clonotype: It may be a read error: a sequence one base away is much more abundant. This chain joins TRBV12-3 or TRBV12-4 and TRBJ1-2; possibly TRBD1 for D (6 bases). The CDR3 consists of 14 residues. V shed 11 bases and J shed 8 bases, with 24 bases lying between them. The CDR3: CAGAGRGLSTGYTF. CDR3 bases: TGTGCCGGCGCGGGTCGGGGGCTAAGTACCGGCTACACCTTC.

This clonotype showed up many times. DNA of the CDR3: TGCGCCAGCAGCCAAGAAAGTACAGGGGTGGCCTACAATGAGCAGTTCTTC. Residues: CASSQESTGVAYNEQFF. The rearrangement links TRBV4-3 to TRBJ2-1; TRBD1 agrees at 7 bases. CDR1 and CDR2 from the germline V gene are LGHNA and YSLEER. CDR3 length: 17 residues. Unmatched junction bases numbered 7, after V lost 0 bases and J lost 2 bases.

Details on this clonotype: The junction does not match germline at one end; this may be a read error. The chain has TRBV7-3 and TRBJ2-3; 10 positions agree with TRBD2. From germline, CDR1 is SGHTA and CDR2 FQGTGA. This CDR3 region has 19 residues. The CDR3 loop reads CASSITVGLAIPGWDTQYF. The CDR3 DNA follows: TGTGCCAGCAGCATAACGGTGGGACTAGCGATCCCAGGATGGGATACGCAGTATTTT.

This clonotype was picked up a small number of times. The rearrangement joins TRBV7-9 to TRBJ1-1; D possibly corresponds to TRBD1 (5 bases). CDR1 and CDR2 from the germline V gene are SEHNR and FQNEAQ (reference sequence). V was shortened by 4 bases and J by 4 bases, with 10 bases between the two germline ends. The CDR3 spans 13 residues. The CDR3 DNA reads as TGTGCCAGCAGCTCAACTCAGGGCACTGAAGCTTTCTTT. It yields the protein CASSSTQGTEAFF.

This clonotype occurred a few times. The rearrangement links TRBV28 to TRBJ1-1; TRBD1 matches at 7 bases. After removal of 6 bases from V and 3 bases from J, the junction contained 10 bases not matched to a gene. The germline gives CDR1 MDHEN, CDR2 SYDVKM. This CDR3 contains 15 residues. This CDR3 reads CASSPWGQGDTEAFF. In DNA form, the CDR3 reads TGTGCCAGCAGCCCGTGGGGGCAGGGGGACACTGAAGCTTTCTTT.

This clonotype appeared a few times. The genes are TRBV6-2 or TRBV6-3 and TRBJ1-5; possible D gene TRBD1, 6 bases. The CDR3 sequence is 16 residues long. The germline gives CDR1 MNHEY, CDR2 SVGEGT. The V and J ends lost 4 bases and 2 bases respectively, with 15 bases between them. In DNA, the CDR3 is TGTGCCAGCAGTTCCACCGGGGGGCATGGCAATCAGCCCCAGCATTTT. Protein product: CASSSTGGHGNQPQHF.

The table lists this clonotype with a few counts. V gene TRBV6-4 combines with J gene TRBJ1-5; D possibly corresponds to TRBD1 (6 bases). The CDR3 sequence is 16 residues long. Germline V gives CDR1 MRHNA, CDR2 SNTAGT. The ends were cut back, 2 bases at V and 8 bases at J, with 19 bases in the middle. CDR3 residues: CASSDDEGGGWKPQHF. The CDR3 DNA is TGTGCCAGCAGTGACGATGAGGGGGGGGGCTGGAAGCCCCAGCATTTT.

This chain links TRBV29-1 with TRBJ2-5; D is unresolved. This CDR3 region has 11 residues. V was trimmed by 7 bases and J by 5 bases, leaving 11 bases between them. Germline V gene sequence: CDR1 SQVTM, CDR2 ANQGSEA. Here the CDR3 reads CSGVVAETQYF. CDR3 DNA: TGCAGCGGGGTCGTAGCCGAGACCCAGTACTTC.

The V and J genes are TRBV2 and TRBJ2-5, with D perhaps matching TRBD1 (5 bases). This CDR3 has 12 amino acids. Germline V gives CDR1 SNHLY, CDR2 FYNNEI. V was trimmed by 7 bases and J by 4 bases, leaving 10 bases between them. Here the CDR3 reads CASKDRRETQYF. Here the CDR3 DNA reads TGTGCCAGCAAAGACAGACGAGAGACCCAGTACTTC.

In its sample, this clonotype was seen many times. The chain carries TRBV3-1 and TRBJ2-1; no clear D gene. The germline V gene has CDR1 LGHDT and CDR2 YNNKEL (reference sequence). Trimming shortened V by 7 bases and J by 4 bases, and 20 bases separated the two germline ends. CDR3 length equals 16 residues. This CDR3 reads CASTPIGRSSYNEQFF. For the CDR3, the DNA is TGTGCCAGCACTCCAATAGGACGTAGTTCTTACAATGAGCAGTTCTTC.

The genes are TRBV30 and TRBJ1-2, with 8 bases fitting TRBD1. The CDR3 consists of 15 residues. Germline CDR1 GTSNPN, CDR2 SVGIG (reference sequence). V shed 2 bases, J shed 10 bases, and the junction held 15 bases outside the gene matches. CDR3 residues: CAWSSLRGRVSDYTF. DNA of the CDR3: TGTGCCTGGAGTTCCCTCAGGGGGCGCGTATCTGACTACACCTTC.

The chain is built from TRBV10-3 and TRBJ2-2, with D possibly being TRBD1 (5 bases). The germline V gene encodes CDR1 ENHRY and CDR2 SYGVKD. The CDR3 extends over 14 amino acids. Trimming stripped 8 bases from V and 7 bases from J, with 17 bases between. CDR3 DNA sequence: TGTGCCATCCGTGGGGCACCGGAGAACGGGGAGCTGTTTTTT. The encoded protein is CAIRGAPENGELFF.

This clonotype was counted a few times. The chain uses TRBV7-3 and TRBJ2-1, with TRBD1 as a possible D gene (6 bases). Germline lookup yields CDR1 SGHTA and CDR2 FQGTGA. V was trimmed by 5 bases and J by 4 bases, leaving 15 bases between them. This CDR3 has 15 residues. The CDR3 DNA follows: TGTGCCAGCAGCCAAGGACAGCCACTTTACAATGAGCAGTTCTTC. It codes for CASSQGQPLYNEQFF.

This clonotype was counted only a few times. V and J are TRBV20-1 and TRBJ1-1; D not resolved. In germline, CDR1 is DFQATT, CDR2 SNEGSKA (reference sequence). The V and J ends lost 5 bases and 8 bases respectively, with 15 bases between them. This CDR3 contains 12 residues. This CDR3 is CSAAPRTEEAFF. The CDR3 DNA is TGCAGTGCTGCACCCAGGACGGAAGAAGCTTTCTTT.

This clonotype has more than one count but fewer than ten. The genes are TRBV6-4 and TRBJ1-1, with TRBD1 matching over 7 bases. V lost 0 bases to trimming and J lost 11 bases; unmatched junction nucleotides: 6. Germline V gene data show CDR1 as MRHNA and CDR2 as SNTAGT. The CDR3 loop spans 13 amino acids. This CDR3 is CASSDSTGTEAFF. The CDR3 DNA reads TGTGCCAGCAGTGACTCGACCGGGACAGAGGCTTTCTTT.

This rearrangement joins TRBV7-2 to TRBJ2-7, with 8 bases lining up with TRBD2. The V and J ends lost 1 base and 12 bases, in that order; junction bases with no gene match: 2. This CDR3 region has 11 residues. CDR1 is SGHTA, CDR2 FQGNSA, per germline. In nucleotides, the CDR3 is TGTGCCAGCAGCTTAGGGCTAGCGGGGTACTTC. Residues: CASSLGLAGYF.

This chain connects TRBV7-9 to TRBJ2-2; no definite D call. CDR1 and CDR2 (germline): SEHNR, FQNEAQ (reference sequence). Trimming pared 5 bases from V and 6 bases from J, leaving 7 bases between. The CDR3 extends over 12 amino acids. The CDR3 DNA reads as TGTGCCAGCAGCGCACATCCCGGGGAGCTGTTTTTT. Encoded protein: CASSAHPGELFF.

This clonotype was found a few times. J is TRBJ2-1 and V is TRBV7-3; 8 nucleotides match TRBD1. Germline V lookup: CDR1 SGHTA, CDR2 FQGTGA. J lost 1 base, V lost 5 bases, and 10 bases had no gene match. The CDR3 sequence is 17 residues long. The CDR3 bases are TGTGCCAGCAGCCGGTCCCCAGGGGGCTCATCCTACAATGAGCAGTTCTTC. It encodes CASSRSPGGSSYNEQFF. The full variable domain, its missing parts supplied by reference TRBV7-3 and TRBJ2-1, is GAGVSQTPSNKVTEKGKYVELRCDPISGHTALYWYRQSLGQGPEFLIYFQGTGAADDSGLPNDRFFAVRPEGSVSTLKIQRTERGDSAVYLCASSRSPGGSSYNEQFFGPGTRLTVL.

This clonotype has just a few counts. CDR3: CASTEIAGGQNEQFF. DNA for the CDR3: TGTGCCAGCACGGAAATAGCGGGGGGGCAGAATGAGCAGTTCTTC. The rearrangement joins TRBV5-6 to TRBJ2-1; TRBD2 agrees at 11 bases. After removal of 6 bases from V and 7 bases from J, the junction contained 9 bases not matched to a gene. Germline V CDR1 and CDR2: SGHDT, YYEEEE. This CDR3 contains 15 residues.

The chain combines TRBV15 with TRBJ2-3, with no clear D. V was cut by 0 bases and J by 5 bases, with 3 bases left in between. Germline V gene data show CDR1 as LNHNV and CDR2 as YYDKDF (reference sequence). This CDR3 is 12 amino acids long. CDR3: CATSRDVDTQYF. CDR3 DNA: TGTGCCACCAGCAGAGACGTAGATACGCAGTATTTT. The variable domain in full, completed from reference TRBV15 and TRBJ2-3, reads DAMVIQNPRYQVTQFGKPVTLSCSQTLNHNVMYWYQQKSSQAPKLLFHYYDKDFNNEADTPDNFQSRRPNTSFCFLDIRSPGLGDTAMYLCATSRDVDTQYFGPGTRLTVL.

The gene calls are TRBV5-1 and TRBJ2-3, with TRBD1 as a possible D gene (5 bases). There are 16 residues in the CDR3. V was trimmed by 1 base and J by 0 bases, leaving 12 bases between them. Germline CDR1 SGHRS, CDR2 YFSETQ. The DNA of the CDR3 is TGCGCCAGCAGCTTGTGGGCAGGGCAAAGCACAGATACGCAGTATTTT. Translated, it gives CASSLWAGQSTDTQYF.

The rearrangement joins TRBV7-2 to TRBJ2-4; D is possibly TRBD1 or TRBD2 (6 bases each). From germline, CDR1 is SGHTA and CDR2 FQGNSA. The CDR3 is 16 amino acids. Trimming shortened V by 3 bases and J by 5 bases, and 17 bases separated the two germline ends. CDR3 DNA sequence: TGTGCCAGCAGCTTCGGGGGCGATTACACTCAAAACATTCAGTACTTC. This codes for CASSFGGDYTQNIQYF.

The chain couples TRBV12-3 or TRBV12-4 to TRBJ1-2, with D possibly being TRBD1 (6 bases). The CDR3 spans 15 residues. The germline V and J ends were trimmed by 6 bases and 3 bases, with 17 bases remaining between them. The CDR3 loop is CASSLAGGSDYGYTF. DNA for the CDR3: TGTGCCAGCAGCTTGGCCGGGGGCTCAGACTATGGCTACACCTTC.

The table lists this clonotype with a count of one. One base away lies a much larger clone, so this may be a sequencing read error. The chain uses TRBV6-1 and TRBJ1-2; D unclear. CDR3 length: 13 amino acids. Germline CDR1 reads MNHNS; CDR2 reads SASEGT. This CDR3 reads CANSGQASYGYTF. DNA for the CDR3: TGTGCCAACAGTGGGCAGGCATCCTATGGCTACACCTTC.

This clonotype was observed once. The V and J genes are TRBV24-1 and TRBJ2-7, with D perhaps TRBD1 (5 bases). V lost 3 bases, J lost 7 bases, and 15 bases lay in between. The CDR3 is 14 amino acids. The germline CDR1 and CDR2 sequences are KGHDR and SFDVKD. The CDR3 loop reads CATSDVPQGVEQYF. DNA of the CDR3: TGTGCCACCAGTGATGTGCCCCAGGGCGTTGAGCAGTACTTC.

The V call is TRBV19, the J call TRBJ1-5; no firm D call. Trimming stripped 9 bases from V and 3 bases from J, with 18 bases between. Germline V lookup: CDR1 LNHDA, CDR2 SQIVND (reference sequence). CDR3 size: 15 residues. CDR3 sequence reads: CASRQWWGFNQPQHF. CDR3 DNA: TGTGCCAGCCGCCAATGGTGGGGTTTCAATCAGCCCCAGCATTTT.

This clonotype showed up many times. The rearrangement uses TRBV5-5 and TRBJ1-2; maybe TRBD1 (5 bases). Germline CDR1 is SGHKS and CDR2 is YYEKEE (reference sequence). The CDR3 consists of 16 residues. Trimming left V 4 bases short and J 6 bases short, with 22 bases between. The CDR3 spells CASSALLGTLMNGYTF. CDR3 bases: TGTGCCAGCAGCGCTTTGCTGGGGACCTTGATGAATGGCTACACCTTC.

This clonotype was seen ten or more times. The rearrangement links TRBV20-1 to TRBJ2-5, with 10 bases matching TRBD2. The CDR3 has 15 residues. V was pared by 2 bases and J by 2 bases, with 5 bases of the junction left unmatched. The germline V gene has CDR1 DFQATT and CDR2 SNEGSKA (reference sequence). The DNA of the CDR3 is TGCAGTGCTAGACGTACTAGCGGGGAACAAGAGACCCAGTACTTC. This sequence encodes CSARRTSGEQETQYF.